The 15 T cell receptor beta chains given below trace back to one sample, sequenced in a study of OX40 agonist ivuxolimab in advanced cancers. Produced via immunoSEQ multiplex PCR; TCRdb's table is partial and in-frame only. The data show some 100,000 clones, 75% to 90% seen once. The source was CD4+ or CD8+ T cells sorted from blood, collected in a trial of the OX40 agonist ivuxolimab. These receptors were obtained from an adult with an advanced solid tumor such as melanoma, head and neck, liver or kidney cancer.

V usage is TRBV19 and J usage is TRBJ2-1; either TRBD1 or TRBD2 may fit D (5 bases each). The V gene's germline CDR1 is LNHDA and CDR2 SQIVND (reference sequence). The CDR3 has 13 amino acids. V was cut by 11 bases and J by 0 bases, with 11 bases left in between. CDR3 DNA: TGTGCCGTTATGGGGACCTCCTACAATGAGCAGTTCTTC. Amino acid sequence: CAVMGTSYNEQFF.

This chain joins TRBV21-1 and TRBJ1-2. TRBV21-1 is a pseudogene locus. This CDR3 is built from 14 residues. The CDR3 DNA follows: TGTGCCAGCAGCAAACGGTGCGGGGAATATGGCTACACCTTC. This gives the protein CASSKRCGEYGYTF.

The CDR3 sequence: CASTSAGGRAFF. The DNA for the CDR3 is TGTGCCAGCACCTCGGCAGGGGGTAGAGCTTTCTTT. The chain employs TRBV5-6 and TRBJ1-1; 7 bases map to TRBD1. Germline CDR1 reads SGHDT; CDR2 reads YYEEEE. The CDR3 runs to 12 residues. V lost 6 bases, J lost 10 bases, and 9 bases stayed unmatched.

The chain links TRBV5-4 to TRBJ1-6, with D unresolved. V was cut by 9 bases and J by 7 bases, with 23 bases left in between. The length of the CDR3 is 16 residues. Germline loops: CDR1 SGHNT, CDR2 YYREEE (reference sequence). This chain's CDR3 is CATLPMGSGDNSPLHF. Here the CDR3 DNA reads TGTGCCACCCTACCAATGGGGTCGGGAGACAATTCACCCCTCCACTTT.

This clone was counted a single time. The genes are TRBV9 and TRBJ2-1, with TRBD1 identical over 7 bases. The CDR3 is 14 amino acids. Germline CDR1 and CDR2: SGDLS and YYNGEE. Losses at the gene ends were 3 bases for V and 4 bases for J; bases not matched to a gene: 4. The DNA for the CDR3 is TGTGCCAGCAGCGCCCGACAGGGTTACAATGAGCAGTTCTTC. It codes for CASSARQGYNEQFF.

This chain links TRBV29-1 with TRBJ2-7, with 7 bases identical to TRBD2. The V gene's germline CDR1 is SQVTM and CDR2 ANQGSEA. V lost 2 bases, J lost 9 bases, and 7 bases stayed unmatched. The CDR3 consists of 12 residues. CDR3 bases: TGCAGCGTTGAAAGCGGGGCCTCGGCGCAGTACTTC. It codes for CSVESGASAQYF.

This chain links TRBV6-6 with TRBJ1-5; the D gene is possibly TRBD1 (6 bases). The CDR3 is 14 amino acids. Germline V gene data show CDR1 as MNHNY and CDR2 as SVGAGI (reference sequence). V lost 5 bases to trimming and J lost 7 bases, with 15 bases between them. CDR3 loop: CASSNNGGQQPQHF. For the CDR3, the DNA is TGTGCCAGCAGTAACAATGGGGGGCAGCAGCCCCAGCATTTT.

On this clone itself: Other DNA variants within this sample encode the same CDR3. V and J are TRBV5-1 and TRBJ2-1; 10 nucleotides match TRBD2. This CDR3 has 15 amino acids. Per the germline V gene, CDR1 is SGHRS and CDR2 is YFSETQ. The trim removed 4 bases at V and 2 bases at J, leaving 3 bases unmatched. Here the CDR3 reads CASSVGTSAYNEQFF. The CDR3 DNA reads TGCGCCAGCAGCGTGGGGACTAGCGCCTACAATGAGCAGTTCTTC.

The chain employs TRBV5-1 and TRBJ2-5; 12 nucleotides match TRBD2. CDR3 length equals 15 residues. J gave up 3 bases and V 4 bases, and 4 bases lay outside the gene matches. Germline assignment: CDR1 SGHRS and CDR2 YFSETQ. The CDR3 nucleotides are TGCGCCAGCAGCCGGACTAGCGGGGACAAAGAGACCCAGTACTTC. Translated, it gives CASSRTSGDKETQYF.

This rearrangement joins TRBV19 to TRBJ1-3; D unresolved. This CDR3 spans 16 amino acids. V was clipped by 6 bases and J by 0 bases, with 15 bases between them. CDR1 and CDR2 from the germline V gene are LNHDA and SQIVND (reference sequence). CDR3 sequence: CASSIGSRRSGNTIYF. DNA of the CDR3: TGTGCCAGTAGCATCGGAAGTCGGCGCTCTGGAAACACCATATATTTT.

The chain is built from TRBV27 and TRBJ1-3, with TRBD1 as a possible D gene (5 bases). Germline V gives CDR1 MNHEY, CDR2 SMNVEV (reference sequence). The CDR3 consists of 17 residues. V was cut by 5 bases and J by 0 bases, with 17 bases left in between. The CDR3 is CASSKLNRSPSGNTIYF. The CDR3 DNA is TGTGCCAGCAGTAAACTAAACAGGTCCCCCTCTGGAAACACCATATATTTT.

The V gene is TRBV2, the J gene TRBJ2-7, with a tentative D call TRBD2 (5 bases). The CDR3 runs to 11 residues. CDR1 SNHLY and CDR2 FYNNEI come from the germline V gene. The V and J ends lost 8 bases and 9 bases respectively, with 14 bases between them. This chain's CDR3 is CASERAMPQYF. Here the CDR3 DNA reads TGTGCCAGCGAGAGGGCCATGCCGCAGTACTTC.

The genes are TRBV5-4 and TRBJ1-1; 8 nucleotides line up with TRBD1. Trimming cost V 4 bases and J 7 bases; bases outside gene matches: 6. Germline-derived CDR1 and CDR2 are SGHNT and YYREEE (reference sequence). The length of the CDR3 is 13 residues. CDR3 amino acids: CASSTDRGGEAFF. The CDR3 DNA sequence: TGTGCCAGCAGCACAGACAGGGGTGGTGAAGCTTTCTTT.

The table lists this clone with a count of one. The CDR3 loop is CAWSLGHQETQYF. As DNA, the CDR3 is TGTGCCTGGAGTTTGGGCCACCAAGAGACCCAGTACTTC. This chain joins TRBV30 and TRBJ2-5, with D unresolved. There are 13 residues in the CDR3. The germline V and J ends were trimmed by 2 bases and 0 bases, with 7 bases remaining between them. In germline, CDR1 is GTSNPN, CDR2 SVGIG (reference sequence). The variable domain in full, with the rest retrieved from reference TRBV30 and TRBJ2-5, is SQTIHQWPATLVQPVGSPLSLECTVEGTSNPNLYWYRQAAGRGLQLLFYSVGIGQISSEVPQNLSASRPQDRQFILSSKKLLLSDSGFYLCAWSLGHQETQYFGPGTRLLVL.

The chain combines TRBV19 with TRBJ2-5; D is perhaps TRBD1 (8 bases). The V gene's germline CDR1 is LNHDA and CDR2 SQIVND (reference sequence). CDR3 size: 14 residues. The V and J ends lost 5 bases and 5 bases respectively, with 15 bases between them. In DNA, the CDR3 is TGTGCCAGTAGTCCCGGACAGGGAGGGGAGACCCAGTACTTC. Protein: CASSPGQGGETQYF.